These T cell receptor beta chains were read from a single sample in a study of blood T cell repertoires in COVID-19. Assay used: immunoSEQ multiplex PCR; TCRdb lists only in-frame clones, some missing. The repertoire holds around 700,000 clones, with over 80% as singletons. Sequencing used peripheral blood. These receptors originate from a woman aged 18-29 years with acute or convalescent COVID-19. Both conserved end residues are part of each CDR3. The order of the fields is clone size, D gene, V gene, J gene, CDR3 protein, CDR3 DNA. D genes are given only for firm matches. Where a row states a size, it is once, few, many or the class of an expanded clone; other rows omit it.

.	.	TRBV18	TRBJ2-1	CASSQEDEQFF	TGTGCCAGCTCCCAAGAGGATGAGCAGTTCTTC
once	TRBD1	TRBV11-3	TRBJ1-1	CASSSGTGGMAFF	TGTGCCAGCAGCTCCGGGACAGGGGGTATGGCTTTCTTT
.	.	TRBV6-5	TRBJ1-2	CASSSPAAEAYTF	TGTGCCAGCAGTTCCCCGGCAGCGGAGGCCTACACCTTC
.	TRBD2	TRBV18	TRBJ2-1	CASSPRTSLDEQFF	TGTGCCAGCTCACCAAGGACTAGCCTGGATGAGCAGTTCTTC
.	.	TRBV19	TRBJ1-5	CASSIEEKPQHF	TGTGCCAGTAGTATAGAGGAGAAGCCCCAGCATTTT
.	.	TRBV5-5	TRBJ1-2	CASSPGGTNNYGYTF	TGTGCCAGCAGCCCCGGGGGGACGAATAACTATGGCTACACCTTC
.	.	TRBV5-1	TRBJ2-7	CASSVASGYEQYF	TGCGCCAGCAGCGTGGCGTCGGGATACGAGCAGTACTTC
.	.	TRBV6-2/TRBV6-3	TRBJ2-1	CASSVGRSYNEQFF	TGTGCCAGCAGTGTGGGGCGCTCCTACAATGAGCAGTTCTTC
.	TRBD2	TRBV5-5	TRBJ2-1	CASSPGLASYNEQFF	TGTGCCAGCAGCCCCGGACTAGCGTCATACAATGAGCAGTTCTTC
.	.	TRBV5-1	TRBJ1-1	CASSFSFAGLNTEAFF	TGCGCCAGCAGTTTCTCTTTTGCAGGGCTAAACACTGAAGCTTTCTTT
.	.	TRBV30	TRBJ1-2	CAWSVQYGYTF	TGTGCCTGGAGTGTACAATATGGCTACACCTTC
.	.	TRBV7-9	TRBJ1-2	CASSTSDRANYGYTF	TGTGCCAGCAGCACATCGGACAGAGCTAACTATGGCTACACCTTC
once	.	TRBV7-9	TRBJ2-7	CASLQGNSVQYF	TGTGCCAGCTTACAGGGTAACTCCGTGCAGTACTTC
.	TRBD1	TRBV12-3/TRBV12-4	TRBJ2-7	CASGPGQGYEQYF	TGTGCCAGCGGACCCGGACAGGGCTACGAGCAGTACTTC
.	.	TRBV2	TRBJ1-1	CASRYRSNTEAFF	TGTGCCAGCAGGTACAGGAGTAACACTGAAGCTTTCTTT
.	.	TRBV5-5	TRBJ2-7	CASSLDGIYEQYF	TGTGCCAGCAGCTTGGATGGCATTTACGAGCAGTACTTC
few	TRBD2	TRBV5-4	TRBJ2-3	CASSLLAGGATDTQYF	TGTGCCAGCAGCTTATTGGCGGGGGGGGCCACAGATACGCAGTATTTT
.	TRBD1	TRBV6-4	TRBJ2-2	CASSERQGADTGELFF	TGTGCCAGCAGTGAGAGGCAGGGGGCCGACACCGGGGAGCTGTTTTTT
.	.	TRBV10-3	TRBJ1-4	CAISGDTLKEEKLFF	TGTGCCATCAGTGGGGACACCTTAAAGGAGGAAAAACTGTTTTTT
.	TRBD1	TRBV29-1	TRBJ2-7	CSATTGATYEQYF	TGCAGCGCCACGACAGGGGCAACCTACGAGCAGTACTTC
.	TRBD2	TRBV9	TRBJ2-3	CASSSSRTSGDTDTQYF	TGTGCCAGCAGCAGCAGCCGGACTAGCGGGGACACAGATACGCAGTATTTT
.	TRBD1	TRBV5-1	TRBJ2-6	CASSLQGTGANVLTF	TGCGCCAGCAGCTTACAGGGGACCGGGGCCAACGTCCTGACTTTC
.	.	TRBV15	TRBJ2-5	CATSRDRGGRETQYF	TGTGCCACCAGCAGAGATCGGGGAGGCCGGGAGACCCAGTACTTC
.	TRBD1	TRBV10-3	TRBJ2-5	CAIRQGLGETQYF	TGTGCCATCAGACAGGGGTTGGGAGAGACCCAGTACTTC
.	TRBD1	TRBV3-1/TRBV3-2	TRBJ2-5	CAVQQGREGETQYF	TGTGCCGTTCAACAGGGGAGAGAGGGGGAGACCCAGTACTTC
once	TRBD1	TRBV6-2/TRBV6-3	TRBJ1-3	CASSSPTGVLRNTIYF	TGTGCCAGCAGTTCCCCTACAGGGGTCCTCAGGAACACCATATATTTT
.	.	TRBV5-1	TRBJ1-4	CASSLAGREGEKLFF	TGCGCCAGCAGCTTGGCCGGCAGGGAGGGGGAAAAACTGTTTTTT
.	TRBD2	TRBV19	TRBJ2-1	CASSVPLAGGDNEQFF	TGTGCCAGTAGTGTCCCACTAGCGGGGGGGGACAATGAGCAGTTCTTC